This is a list of T cell receptor beta chains from one sample in a study of cytomegalovirus exposure and HLA in healthy donors. Assay: immunoSEQ multiplex PCR; the TCRdb copy retains only in-frame clones and omits some. The table includes about 110,000 clones, over 60% detected once. The sample was PBMCs. The receptors shown here come from a woman younger than 35 in good health and CMV-seropositive. Both conserved end residues are part of each CDR3. The D gene is left open where the match is weak. Size values are once, few and many counts, or a class for expanded clones, and some rows have none.

CASSGPRTGNEKLFF	TGTGCCAGCAGCGGACCCAGGACAGGGAATGAAAAACTGTTTTTT	TRBV7-8	TRBJ1-4	TRBD1	NA
CASSAGTGDGQPQHF	TGCGCCAGCAGCGCCGGGACAGGGGACGGTCAGCCCCAGCATTTT	TRBV5-1	TRBJ1-5	TRBD1	NA
CASSYSGRAFPDTQYF	TGCGCCAGCAGCTATAGCGGGAGGGCCTTCCCAGATACGCAGTATTTT	TRBV4-1	TRBJ2-3	TRBD2	NA
CASSLTSGFTDTQYF	TGCGCCAGCAGCTTGACTAGCGGGTTCACAGATACGCAGTATTTT	TRBV5-1	TRBJ2-3	TRBD2	NA
CASNPPGKETQYF	TGTGCCAGCAACCCCCCAGGGAAGGAGACCCAGTACTTC	TRBV6-5	TRBJ2-5	NA	NA
CASSLSTSGSDTQYF	TGCGCCAGCAGCTTGTCGACTAGCGGGAGTGATACGCAGTATTTT	TRBV5-1	TRBJ2-3	TRBD2	NA
CASRGRGQGSYEQYF	TGTGCCAGCAGGGGAAGGGGGCAGGGCTCCTACGAGCAGTACTTC	TRBV5-5	TRBJ2-7	TRBD1	NA
CASSPGTGGKQPQHF	TGTGCCAGCAGTCCCGGGACAGGGGGAAAACAGCCCCAGCATTTT	TRBV2	TRBJ1-5	TRBD1	once
CASRTGIELDTIYF	TGTGCCAGCCGAACGGGGATTGAGTTGGACACCATATATTTT	TRBV5-4	TRBJ1-3	NA	NA
CASSELAGVGEQFF	TGCGCCAGCAGTGAGCTAGCGGGAGTGGGCGAGCAGTTCTTC	TRBV10-1	TRBJ2-1	TRBD2	NA